Included here is one T cell receptor (beta chain) sequence, with context. The antigen remains unidentified. This sample is drawn from a study of long-term antiretroviral therapy in people with HIV. Study-wide points: HIV repertoires had narrower CDR3 length ranges than controls. Participants lacked recorded data on ART adherence, viral resistance or therapy changes.

Researchers report immunoSEQ v3.0 was run at survey level. This table comes from immunoSEQ multiplex PCR, and its TCRdb copy is limited to in-frame clones, with some not included. There are some 38,000 clones in the sample; around 75% occur only once, and about 5.2% lies in the top ten. No donor had fewer than one pre-ART PBMC sample or fewer than two post-ART PBMC samples. There were roughly 0.9-10 million cryopreserved PBMC in the samples before DNA extraction. Trimming shortened V by 7 bases and J by 1 base, and 11 bases separated the two germline ends. The CDR3 is 13 amino acids. Germline V gene lookup returns CDR1 SGHRS and CDR2 YFSETQ.

This clonotype was obtained from a man in his late teens or twenties with HIV. The rearrangement links TRBV5-1 to TRBJ1-1; D is unresolved. Sequencing was performed on unsorted PBMCs, taken 1.5 years after starting antiretroviral therapy. CDR3 residues: CASGRDWNTEAFF. The CDR3 DNA reads as TGCGCCAGCGGGCGAGATTGGAACACTGAAGCTTTCTTT.